This T cell receptor beta chain was observed in a study of T cells after yellow fever vaccination. The CDR3 spans 15 residues. V was pared by 6 bases and J by 4 bases, with 11 bases of the junction left unmatched. CDR1 and CDR2 from the germline V gene are LNHDA and SQIVND (reference sequence). In this sample, this clonotype turned up a few times. Its antigen is not known. Production of TCR cDNA was by 5'RACE template switching, which also added a universal primer site and UMIs. MiXCR, run by TCRdb on the 5' RACE reads, gives a single entry per CDR3 protein. The data hold about 340,000 distinct CDR3 sequences, with 9.5% to 15% observed a single time. Study-wide points: The CD4 and CD8 compartments had a small share of their clonotypes in common.

The TCR comes from a man in his late teens or twenties who received the YFV17D yellow fever vaccine. This rearrangement joins TRBV19 to TRBJ1-2; 7 positions agree with TRBD1. The specimen was CD4+ T cells sorted from PBMCs, collected 15 days after the yellow fever booster vaccination. The CDR3 sequence: CASRDDGTELYGYTF. The CDR3 nucleotides read TGTGCCAGTAGGGACGACGGGACAGAGCTCTATGGCTACACCTTC.